This TCR beta chain came from a study of T cell repertoires in cytomegalovirus infection. About the study: In public TCR beta signatures, there were indications of both CMV infection and matching HLA type. Overall study results and limits: Identification of carriers of CMV plus the relevant HLA was achieved through cumulative public TCR beta family frequency. HLA-C-restricted CMV clonotypes gave the most frequent clonotype in two of eight donors.

V lost 4 bases and J lost 0, with 6 bases in between. The germline V gene encodes CDR1 MNHNS and CDR2 SASEGT. This CDR3 is built from 13 residues. TCRdb analysed the reads with MiXCR anew, one entry per CDR3 protein. Among approximately 600,000 distinct CDR3 sequences listed, 40% were seen once. To note about this clonotype: What it binds is not known.

Sequencing was performed on cultured PBMCs, taken from culture after CMV antigen stimulation. The origin of this receptor is a human donor in good health (CMV status not recorded). Some clones in this sample may be carry-over from other donors' samples. V gene TRBV6-1 combines with J gene TRBJ1-2; D is unresolved. CDR3 bases: TGTGCCAGCAGTGCGACTCCTAACTATGGCTACACCTTC. Protein sequence: CASSATPNYGYTF.